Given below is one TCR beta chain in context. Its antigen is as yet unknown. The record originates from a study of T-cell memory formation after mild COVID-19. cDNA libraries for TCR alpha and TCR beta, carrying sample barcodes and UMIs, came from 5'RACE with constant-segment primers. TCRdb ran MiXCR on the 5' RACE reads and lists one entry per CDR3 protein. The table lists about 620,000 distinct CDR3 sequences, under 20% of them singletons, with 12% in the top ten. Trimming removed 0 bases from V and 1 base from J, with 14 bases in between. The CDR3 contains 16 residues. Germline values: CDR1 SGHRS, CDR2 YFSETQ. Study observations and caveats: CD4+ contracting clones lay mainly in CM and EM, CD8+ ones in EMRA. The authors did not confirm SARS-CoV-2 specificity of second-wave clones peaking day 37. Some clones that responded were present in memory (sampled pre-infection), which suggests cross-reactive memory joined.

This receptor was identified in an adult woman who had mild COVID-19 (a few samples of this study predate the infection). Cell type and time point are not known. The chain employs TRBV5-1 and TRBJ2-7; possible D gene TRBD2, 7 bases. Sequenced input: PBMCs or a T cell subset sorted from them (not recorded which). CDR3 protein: CASSLGGGPTSYEQYF. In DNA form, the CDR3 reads TGCGCCAGCAGCTTGGGCGGGGGCCCGACGTCCTACGAGCAGTACTTC.